This note documents a single T cell receptor (beta chain) sequence. These data originate in a study of blood T cell repertoires in COVID-19. Profiled with immunoSEQ multiplex PCR; TCRdb holds only in-frame clones, not every one. The sample yields 120,000 to 150,000 clones, around four fifths seen once. The specimen sequenced was peripheral blood. The TCR was taken from a woman aged 40 to 50 with active or convalescent COVID-19.

This CDR3 reads CATLLGGPAREQYF. In nucleotides, the CDR3 is TGTGCCACCCTCCTAGGGGGCCCAGCGCGCGAGCAGTACTTC. The J gene is TRBJ2-7, the V gene TRBV27; 7 bases are a match to TRBD1. Germline trimming cut 10 bases from V and 6 bases from J; bases unmatched to any gene: 15. The CDR3 consists of 14 residues. Germline lookup yields CDR1 MNHEY and CDR2 SMNVEV (reference sequence).